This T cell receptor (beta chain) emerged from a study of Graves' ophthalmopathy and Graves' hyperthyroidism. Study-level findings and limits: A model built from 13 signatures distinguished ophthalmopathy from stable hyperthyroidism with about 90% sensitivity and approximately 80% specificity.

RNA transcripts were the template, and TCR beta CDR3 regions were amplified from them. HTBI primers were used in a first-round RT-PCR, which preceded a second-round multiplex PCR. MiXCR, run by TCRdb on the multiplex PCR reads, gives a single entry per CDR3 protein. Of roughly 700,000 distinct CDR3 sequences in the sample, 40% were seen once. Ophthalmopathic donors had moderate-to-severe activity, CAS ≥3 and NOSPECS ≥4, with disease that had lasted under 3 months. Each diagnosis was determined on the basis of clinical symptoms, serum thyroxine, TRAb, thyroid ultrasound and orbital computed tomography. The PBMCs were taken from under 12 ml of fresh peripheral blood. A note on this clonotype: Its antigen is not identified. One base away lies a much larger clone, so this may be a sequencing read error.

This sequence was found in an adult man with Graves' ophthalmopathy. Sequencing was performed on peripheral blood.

CDR3 amino acids: CSTPRDGAYEQYF. CDR3 bases: TGCAGTACTCCCCGGGACGGAGCCTACGAGCAGTACTTC. V usage is TRBV20-1 and J usage is TRBJ2-7; D could derive from TRBD1 or TRBD2 (5 bases each). Between the trimmed V and J ends, which lost 8 bases and 2 bases, there was a span of 16 bases. There are 13 residues in the CDR3. Germline CDR1 reads DFQATT; CDR2 reads SNEGSKA (reference sequence).